This T cell receptor beta chain came from a study of T-cell memory formation after mild COVID-19. For the study at large: In these data, TCR clusters were largely donor specific. Points from the study as a whole: Researchers found some responding clones in pre-infection memory, a sign that cross-reactive memory joined.

Deletions cut 1 base from V and 2 bases from J, with 14 bases between. The CDR3 extends over 16 amino acids. The germline V gene encodes CDR1 SEHNR and CDR2 FQNEAQ (reference sequence). This clonotype has a count of ten or more. What it recognizes is unknown. 5'RACE with constant-segment primers yielded barcoded, UMI-tagged TCR alpha and TCR beta cDNA libraries. TCRdb re-analysed the 5' RACE reads in MiXCR, keeping a single row per CDR3 protein. The table records tens of thousands of distinct CDR3 sequences, roughly 9% of them present only once. The sequenced sample was PBMCs or a T cell subset sorted from them (not recorded which). This rearrangement joins TRBV7-9 to TRBJ2-5; perhaps D is TRBD1 or TRBD2 (5 bases each). The receptor's source is an adult woman who had mild COVID-19 (a few samples of this study predate the infection). Cell type and time point are not known. The CDR3 bases are TGTGCCAGCAGCTTAGTGGGGACGGCGAAACAAGAGACCCAGTACTTC. Protein: CASSLVGTAKQETQYF.